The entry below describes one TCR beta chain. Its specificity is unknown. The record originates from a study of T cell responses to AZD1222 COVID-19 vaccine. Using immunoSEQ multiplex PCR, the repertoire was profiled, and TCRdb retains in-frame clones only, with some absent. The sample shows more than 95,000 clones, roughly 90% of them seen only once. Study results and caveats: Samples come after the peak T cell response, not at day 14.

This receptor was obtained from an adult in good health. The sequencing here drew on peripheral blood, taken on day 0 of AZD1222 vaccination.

The CDR3 loop is CSASDGTRAFF. Here the CDR3 DNA reads TGCAGTGCTAGTGATGGGACACGAGCTTTCTTT. The chain links TRBV20-1 to TRBJ1-1, with D perhaps TRBD1 (6 bases). V was cut by 3 bases and J by 10 bases, with 12 bases left in between. There are 11 residues in the CDR3. Germline assignment: CDR1 DFQATT and CDR2 SNEGSKA (reference sequence).